This T cell receptor (beta chain) originates from a study of CD8+ T cells in alopecia areata. Sequencing relied on a cDNA template that was reverse transcribed from extracted RNA. TCRdb's table, derived via immunoSEQ multiplex PCR, lists solely in-frame clones and lacks some. The sample carries 200,000 to 250,000 clones, approximately 47% recorded once. This clone was detected only a few times. Indicated treatment: oral pan-JAK inhibitor, 5-10 mg twice daily. A FACSAria was used to sort CD4+ and CD8+ T cells. These cells came from PBMCs. The sequence came from a human donor with alopecia areata. Sequenced material: CD4+ T cells sorted from blood, taken between weeks 36 and 40, from a patient treated with tofacitinib.

CDR3: CASSRGSAETQYF. CDR3 coding DNA: TGCGCCAGCTCGCGCGGGAGCGCGGAGACCCAGTACTTC. The chain carries TRBV5-1 and TRBJ2-5; 7 positions agree with TRBD2. The CDR3 is 13 amino acids. Trimming removed 7 bases from V and 5 bases from J; junction bases left unmatched: 8. The germline gives CDR1 SGHRS, CDR2 YFSETQ.